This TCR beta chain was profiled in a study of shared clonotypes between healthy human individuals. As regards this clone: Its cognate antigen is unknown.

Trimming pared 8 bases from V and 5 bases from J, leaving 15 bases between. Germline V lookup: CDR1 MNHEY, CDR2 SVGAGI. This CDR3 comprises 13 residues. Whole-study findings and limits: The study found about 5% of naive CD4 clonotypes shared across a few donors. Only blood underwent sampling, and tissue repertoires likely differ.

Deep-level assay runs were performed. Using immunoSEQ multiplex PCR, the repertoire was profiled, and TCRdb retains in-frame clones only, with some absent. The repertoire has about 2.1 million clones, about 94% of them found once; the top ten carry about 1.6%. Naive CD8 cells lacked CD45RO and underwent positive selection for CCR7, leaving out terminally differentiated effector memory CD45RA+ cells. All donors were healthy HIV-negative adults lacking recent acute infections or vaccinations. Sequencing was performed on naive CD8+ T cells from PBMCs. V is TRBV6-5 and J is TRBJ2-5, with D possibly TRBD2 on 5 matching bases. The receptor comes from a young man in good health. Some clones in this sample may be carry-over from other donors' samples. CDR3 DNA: TGTGCCAGCTGGTTGGGGAGAGGGGAGACCCAGTACTTC. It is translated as CASWLGRGETQYF.